What follows are 20 T cell receptor beta chains derived from one specimen sequenced in a study of T cells in tumors after PD-1 blockade. Data came from immunoSEQ multiplex PCR; TCRdb stores just in-frame clones and leaves some out. The sample lists about 33,000 clones; about three quarters were seen once. The sequences come from PBMCs, collected before anti-PD-1 treatment. These TCRs come from a human donor with basal cell carcinoma.

The CDR3 nucleotides read TGTGCCAGCAGCCAAGATCCGGACAGGGGCCGTGGCTACACCTTC. It yields the protein CASSQDPDRGRGYTF. The V call is TRBV4-2, the J call TRBJ1-2, with TRBD1 identical over 9 bases. CDR1 and CDR2 (germline): LGHNA, YNFKEQ. The CDR3 contains 15 residues. The V segment lost 0 bases and the J segment 7 bases; nucleotides outside the gene matches: 6.

Turning to this clone: A much larger clone sits a single nucleotide away, making a read error possible. Other DNA sequences in this sample translate to the same CDR3. The chain joins TRBV9 to TRBJ2-7, with TRBD1 matching 10 bases. This CDR3 has 14 amino acids. V shed 3 bases and J 2 bases; nucleotides not matched to a gene: 2. CDR1 and CDR2 (germline): SGDLS, YYNGEE. CDR3 coding DNA: TGTGCCAGCAGCGCGGGACAGGGGCCCTACGAGCAGTACTTC. Protein sequence: CASSAGQGPYEQYF.

The chain combines TRBV28 with TRBJ2-7; TRBD1 matches 10 bases. Germline trimming cut 3 bases from V and 5 bases from J; bases unmatched to any gene: 7. This CDR3 comprises 15 residues. Germline V gene sequence: CDR1 MDHEN, CDR2 SYDVKM. CDR3 region: CASSFMGQGIDEQYF. The CDR3 DNA reads TGTGCCAGCAGTTTCATGGGACAGGGGATCGACGAGCAGTACTTC. Combining the CDR3 with reference TRBV28 and TRBJ2-7 gives the whole variable domain DVKVTQSSRYLVKRTGEKVFLECVQDMDHENMFWYRQDPGLGLRLIYFSYDVKMKEKGDIPEGYSVSREKKERFSLILESASTNQTSMYLCASSFMGQGIDEQYFGPGTRLTVT.

The chain employs TRBV15 and TRBJ2-1; the D gene is possibly TRBD2 (6 bases). V was cut by 3 bases and J by 0 bases, with 12 bases left in between. Germline V lookup: CDR1 LNHNV, CDR2 YYDKDF (reference sequence). The CDR3 has 16 amino acids. In DNA, the CDR3 is TGTGCCACCAGCAGGGGGACTGGTAGCTCCTACAATGAGCAGTTCTTC. Translating it yields CATSRGTGSSYNEQFF.

The chain links TRBV12-3 or TRBV12-4 to TRBJ1-5; D is undetermined. CDR3 length: 12 residues. V dropped 4 bases and J dropped 4 bases, with 5 bases sitting between them. The CDR3 loop reads CASSSANQPQHF. CDR3 nucleotide sequence: TGTGCCAGCAGTTCCGCTAATCAGCCCCAGCATTTT.

The chain recombines TRBV6-5 with TRBJ2-3; either TRBD1 or TRBD2 may supply D (5 bases each). The CDR3 contains 14 residues. Looked up from germline, CDR1 is MNHEY and CDR2 is SVGAGI. Between the trimmed V and J ends, which lost 4 bases and 4 bases, there was a span of 12 bases. CDR3 nucleotides: TGTGCCAGCAGTTGGTACGGGGCAGCAGATACGCAGTATTTT. Translating it yields CASSWYGAADTQYF.

The chain employs TRBV4-2 and TRBJ2-1; D is perhaps TRBD1 (6 bases). The CDR3 consists of 17 residues. The germline gives CDR1 LGHNA, CDR2 YNFKEQ. Trimming took 0 bases from V and 2 from J, leaving 14 bases between them. The CDR3 sequence: CASSQDTGTTTYNEQFF. The CDR3 nucleotides are TGTGCCAGCAGCCAAGATACCGGGACAACTACCTACAATGAGCAGTTCTTC.

The CDR3 loop reads CASSDTTGTGVYEQYF. Written as DNA, the CDR3 is TGTGCCAGCAGTGACACGACCGGGACAGGAGTCTACGAGCAGTACTTC. The chain has TRBV6-2 or TRBV6-3 and TRBJ2-7; TRBD1 matches 8 bases. Germline lookup yields CDR1 MNHEY and CDR2 SVGEGT. CDR3 length: 16 amino acids. V was pared by 5 bases and J by 3 bases, with 12 bases of the junction left unmatched.

This clone was observed a few times. This chain joins TRBV7-3 and TRBJ2-2; D not certain. The germline V gene has CDR1 SGHTA and CDR2 FQGTGA. V lost 0 bases and J 8 bases, leaving 7 bases between the germline ends. This CDR3 is built from 13 residues. CDR3 sequence: CASSLTGNGELFF. The CDR3 DNA reads TGTGCCAGCAGCTTAACGGGCAATGGGGAGCTGTTTTTT.

This chain links TRBV7-2 with TRBJ1-2; 8 bases agree with TRBD1. The CDR3 runs to 16 residues. The germline V gene has CDR1 SGHTA and CDR2 FQGNSA. J was trimmed by 4 bases and V by 3 bases; bases with no gene match: 10. This CDR3 reads CASSFLPGQEVYGYTF. The CDR3 coding sequence is TGTGCCAGCAGCTTCCTCCCGGGACAGGAGGTCTATGGCTACACCTTC.

The chain carries TRBV5-6 and TRBJ2-3, with a possible D match to TRBD2 (5 bases). Germline loops: CDR1 SGHDT, CDR2 YYEEEE. The CDR3 covers 16 residues. The V gene lost 4 bases and the J gene lost 3 bases, with 18 bases spanning the gap. In DNA, the CDR3 is TGTGCCAGCAGCGCTACTTACCGGGATCGAACAGATACGCAGTATTTT. Protein product: CASSATYRDRTDTQYF.

This CDR3 reads CASSFTATNEKLFF. Written as DNA, the CDR3 is TGTGCCAGCAGTTTTACCGCAACTAATGAAAAACTGTTTTTT. The J gene is TRBJ1-4, the V gene TRBV28; D uncertain. Trimming took 3 bases from V and 0 from J, leaving 5 bases between them. This CDR3 region has 14 residues. Germline V gives CDR1 MDHEN, CDR2 SYDVKM.

The gene calls are TRBV27 and TRBJ2-4, with 7 bases lining up with TRBD1. The CDR3 is 15 residues long. The germline CDR1 and CDR2 sequences are MNHEY and SMNVEV (reference sequence). The ends lost 6 bases at V and 5 bases at J; junction bases unmatched: 10. The chain's CDR3 is CASRLKGTVENIQYF. The CDR3 DNA sequence: TGTGCCAGCAGACTAAAAGGGACAGTCGAAAACATTCAGTACTTC.

The chain couples TRBV27 to TRBJ2-6; D gene unclear. Germline values: CDR1 MNHEY, CDR2 SMNVEV (reference sequence). There are 16 residues in the CDR3. Between the trimmed V and J ends, which lost 3 bases and 0 bases, there was a span of 9 bases. The CDR3 DNA reads as TGTGCCAGCAGTTTTTGGTCCGCCTCTGGGGCCAACGTCCTGACTTTC. It translates to CASSFWSASGANVLTF.

The genes are TRBV29-1 and TRBJ2-3, with D tentatively TRBD2 (5 bases). The CDR3 length is 14 residues. Germline values: CDR1 SQVTM, CDR2 ANQGSEA. Trimming stripped 5 bases from V and 4 bases from J, with 16 bases between. The CDR3 DNA reads as TGCAGCGTTTCTCTAGCCCGGGTACCAGATACGCAGTATTTT. It is translated as CSVSLARVPDTQYF.

V usage is TRBV7-2 and J usage is TRBJ2-1, with TRBD2 as a possible D gene (6 bases). CDR3 size: 15 residues. Trimming took off 3 bases at V and 5 bases at J, with 14 bases between the two ends. Germline V CDR1 and CDR2: SGHTA, FQGNSA. In DNA form, the CDR3 reads TGTGCCAGCAGCTTTGGAGGGACTTTTAACAATGAGCAGTTCTTC. It yields the protein CASSFGGTFNNEQFF.

The rearrangement joins TRBV24-1 to TRBJ1-5; unclear D gene. The CDR3 is 13 residues long. Deletions cut 7 bases from V and 7 bases from J, with 13 bases between. CDR1 is KGHDR and CDR2 is SFDVKD in the germline V gene. CDR3 coding DNA: TGTGCCACCAGAGGAGCCCCTGGGCAGCCCCAGCATTTT. Encoded protein: CATRGAPGQPQHF.

V is TRBV5-4 and J is TRBJ2-7; 8 nucleotides match TRBD2. The junction had 14 bases not matched to a gene; V was cut back by 4 bases and J by 2 bases. CDR3 length: 17 residues. Germline loops: CDR1 SGHNT, CDR2 YYREEE (reference sequence). The CDR3 region has the DNA TGTGCCAGCAGCCTTAATGTAGTAGCGGGGAAGGCCTACGAGCAGTACTTC. It translates to CASSLNVVAGKAYEQYF. Based on the CDR3 plus reference TRBV5-4 and TRBJ2-7, the full variable domain is ETGVTQSPTHLIKTRGQQVTLRCSSQSGHNTVSWYQQALGQGPQFIFQYYREEENGRGNFPPRFSGLQFPNYSSELNVNALELDDSALYLCASSLNVVAGKAYEQYFGPGTRLTVT.

The chain carries TRBV10-2 and TRBJ1-6; TRBD1 is a possible D gene (6 bases). The CDR3 covers 13 residues. The V gene lost 7 bases and the J gene lost 8 bases, with 12 bases spanning the gap. Germline values: CDR1 WSHSY, CDR2 SAAADI. For the CDR3, the DNA is TGCGCCAGCACTACAGGGTGGGATTCACCCCTCCACTTT. This translates into CASTTGWDSPLHF.

The chain combines TRBV28 with TRBJ1-1, with TRBD1 as a possible D gene (5 bases). CDR1 is MDHEN, CDR2 SYDVKM, per germline. V was trimmed by 10 bases and J by 4 bases, leaving 13 bases between them. The CDR3 loop spans 12 amino acids. The CDR3 DNA sequence: TGTGCCACCGGTCTAGGGGCCACTGAAGCTTTCTTT. Translation: CATGLGATEAFF. Complete variable domain (other parts from reference TRBV28 and TRBJ1-1): DVKVTQSSRYLVKRTGEKVFLECVQDMDHENMFWYRQDPGLGLRLIYFSYDVKMKEKGDIPEGYSVSREKKERFSLILESASTNQTSMYLCATGLGATEAFFGQGTRLTVV.